This passage covers 19 T cell receptor beta chains from one sample sequenced in a study of blood T cell repertoires in COVID-19. Measured with immunoSEQ multiplex PCR; TCRdb has only the in-frame clones, and not every one. This sample carries approximately 200,000 clones, roughly 81% of them seen once, and the ten largest clones take over 2.5%. The sequenced sample was peripheral blood. These receptors originate from a man in his forties or fifties who had recovered from COVID-19.

This sequence joins TRBV27 and TRBJ2-1; 7 bases line up with TRBD2. The germline V gene encodes CDR1 MNHEY and CDR2 SMNVEV (reference sequence). The CDR3 covers 15 residues. J gave up 2 bases and V 8 bases, and 9 bases lay outside the gene matches. Here the CDR3 reads CASRLAGLPYNEQFF. The CDR3 DNA reads TGTGCCAGCCGCCTCGCGGGACTACCCTACAATGAGCAGTTCTTC.

The CDR3 region is CASSLGGNEQYF. DNA of the CDR3: TGTGCCAGCAGCTTGGGAGGCAACGAGCAGTACTTC. The chain has TRBV11-2 and TRBJ2-7, with a tentative D call TRBD2 (6 bases). The CDR3 covers 12 residues. Trimming cost V 3 bases and J 5 bases, with 8 bases left between them. Germline lookup yields CDR1 SGHAT and CDR2 FQNNGV.

This chain connects TRBV15 to TRBJ2-7, with D perhaps matching TRBD2 (6 bases). This CDR3 comprises 15 residues. V lost 1 base, J lost 2 bases, and 12 bases lay in between. Germline lookup yields CDR1 LNHNV and CDR2 YYDKDF (reference sequence). The CDR3 region has the DNA TGTGCCACCAGCAGAGGGGAGGCAGGGACCTACGAGCAGTACTTC. This codes for CATSRGEAGTYEQYF.

This clone was counted only a few times. The rearrangement joins TRBV6-1 to TRBJ1-5; D is perhaps TRBD1 (5 bases). This CDR3 region has 16 residues. CDR1 is MNHNS, CDR2 SASEGT, per germline. Trimming took 1 base from V and 1 from J, leaving 11 bases between them. CDR3 protein: CASSEDQGPSNQPQHF. The DNA for the CDR3 is TGTGCCAGCAGTGAAGACCAGGGCCCGAGCAATCAGCCCCAGCATTTT.

The J gene is TRBJ2-3, the V gene TRBV4-1; the match to TRBD2 covers 8 bases. CDR3 length: 14 residues. With V trimmed by 3 bases and J by 3 bases, 2 bases remained unmatched. Germline CDR1 reads MGHRA; CDR2 reads YSYEKL. The CDR3 here is CASSQSGSTDTQYF. CDR3 DNA sequence: TGCGCCAGCAGCCAGAGCGGGAGTACAGATACGCAGTATTTT.

V usage is TRBV18 and J usage is TRBJ2-5; 8 bases align to TRBD2. The CDR3 loop spans 14 amino acids. V shed 3 bases, J shed 5 bases, and the junction held 5 bases outside the gene matches. Germline loops: CDR1 KGHSH, CDR2 LQKENI. The CDR3 DNA reads TGTGCCAGCTCACCGAGCGGGAGTGGCGAGACCCAGTACTTC. This gives the protein CASSPSGSGETQYF.

This clone was seen just once. The V and J genes are TRBV7-8 and TRBJ1-1, with 9 bases lining up with TRBD1. Germline V gives CDR1 SGHVS, CDR2 FQNEAQ. The V and J ends lost 1 base and 1 base, in that order; junction bases with no gene match: 7. The CDR3 consists of 17 residues. The CDR3 DNA sequence: TGTGCCAGCAGCTTAGTGGTTTGGACAGGGGCGAACACTGAAGCTTTCTTT. The encoded protein is CASSLVVWTGANTEAFF.

The rearrangement uses TRBV5-6 and TRBJ1-4; 7 nucleotides agree with TRBD1. Looked up from germline, CDR1 is SGHDT and CDR2 is YYEEEE. The CDR3 consists of 16 residues. The trim removed 3 bases at V and 0 bases at J, leaving 5 bases unmatched. CDR3 DNA: TGTGCCAGCAGCTGGACAGGCCTTACAACTAATGAAAAACTGTTTTTT. Protein: CASSWTGLTTNEKLFF.

The chain joins TRBV10-2 to TRBJ1-4; no clear D. Germline values: CDR1 WSHSY, CDR2 SAAADI. The ends were cut back, 6 bases at V and 8 bases at J, with 13 bases in the middle. There are 13 residues in the CDR3. CDR3 nucleotides: TGCGCCAGCAGAGACTGGATGAAGGAAAAACTGTTTTTT. Residues: CASRDWMKEKLFF.

The CDR3 sequence is CASSMATNQPQHF. CDR3 nucleotides: TGTGCCAGTAGCATGGCCACCAATCAGCCCCAGCATTTT. The rearrangement joins TRBV19 to TRBJ1-5; D call uncertain. Between the trimmed V and J ends, which lost 6 bases and 3 bases, there was a span of 9 bases. CDR3 length equals 13 residues. The germline V gene encodes CDR1 LNHDA and CDR2 SQIVND (reference sequence).

The genes are TRBV9 and TRBJ1-5, with D possibly matching TRBD1 (5 bases). Germline V gene lookup returns CDR1 SGDLS and CDR2 YYNGEE. This CDR3 comprises 14 residues. V lost 0 bases and J 6 bases, leaving 10 bases between the germline ends. The CDR3 here is CASSVGGGGQPQHF. CDR3 nucleotide sequence: TGTGCCAGCAGCGTAGGCGGGGGGGGTCAGCCCCAGCATTTT.

The V gene is TRBV10-2, the J gene TRBJ1-1, with D perhaps TRBD1 (6 bases). The CDR3 loop spans 15 amino acids. The V and J ends lost 2 bases and 4 bases respectively, with 14 bases between them. Germline V gene sequence: CDR1 WSHSY, CDR2 SAAADI. CDR3 sequence: CASSEVQGRRTEAFF. In nucleotides, the CDR3 is TGCGCCAGCAGTGAGGTACAGGGTCGTCGCACTGAAGCTTTCTTT.

The rearrangement joins TRBV5-1 to TRBJ2-7; 10 bases fit TRBD2. Trimming took 3 bases from V and 3 from J; bases not matched to a gene: 6. In germline, CDR1 is SGHRS, CDR2 YFSETQ. This CDR3 contains 15 residues. CDR3 sequence reads: CASSYGTSALYEQYF. The CDR3 nucleotides read TGCGCCAGCAGCTACGGGACTAGCGCTCTCTACGAGCAGTACTTC.

A single count supports this clone. The chain carries TRBV3-1 (or the pseudogene TRBV3-2) and TRBJ2-1; unclear D gene. V was shortened by 4 bases and J by 0 bases, with 13 bases between the two germline ends. Germline V CDR1 and CDR2: LGHDT, YNNKEL (reference sequence). The CDR3 is 16 amino acids. The CDR3 loop reads CASSPPRVSSYNEQFF. In DNA, the CDR3 is TGTGCCAGCAGCCCTCCTAGAGTGAGCTCCTACAATGAGCAGTTCTTC.

This sequence joins TRBV6-5 and TRBJ2-7; possible D gene TRBD1, 5 bases. The CDR3 consists of 11 residues. Trimming left V 7 bases short and J 7 bases short, with 11 bases between. Germline lookup yields CDR1 MNHEY and CDR2 SVGAGI. CDR3 bases: TGTGCCAGCACGAAGGGGCTTGAGCAGTACTTC. This codes for CASTKGLEQYF.

V is TRBV19 and J is TRBJ2-6, with TRBD1 matching over 8 bases. Trimming removed 6 bases from V and 2 bases from J; junction bases left unmatched: 3. The CDR3 length is 15 residues. The germline gives CDR1 LNHDA, CDR2 SQIVND (reference sequence). CDR3 residues: CASRTGDTGANVLTF. The CDR3 nucleotides read TGTGCCAGTAGGACAGGGGATACTGGGGCCAACGTCCTGACTTTC.

A few counts support this clone. The V gene is TRBV10-3, the J gene TRBJ2-2; maybe TRBD1 (5 bases). This CDR3 has 16 amino acids. Deletions cut 10 bases from V and 0 bases from J, with 18 bases between. The germline V gene has CDR1 ENHRY and CDR2 SYGVKD. The CDR3 DNA reads TGTGCCACGACGGAAATAGGACAAACGAACACCGGGGAGCTGTTTTTT. Translation gives CATTEIGQTNTGELFF.

This chain links TRBV7-8 with TRBJ1-5; possible D gene TRBD1, 6 bases. This CDR3 is built from 15 residues. In germline, CDR1 is SGHVS, CDR2 FQNEAQ. Trimming removed 1 base from V and 2 bases from J, with 9 bases in between. Here the CDR3 DNA reads TGTGCCAGCAGCTTAGTCCACAGGGGCAATCAGCCCCAGCATTTT. Translating it yields CASSLVHRGNQPQHF.

About this clone: This sample includes further DNA sequences coding for the same CDR3. The J gene is TRBJ2-7, the V gene TRBV5-1; 10 positions match TRBD1. The germline gives CDR1 SGHRS, CDR2 YFSETQ. Trimming at V came to 4 bases and at J to 4 bases, leaving 2 bases not matched to a gene. The CDR3 covers 13 residues. CDR3 loop: CASSRDRGYEQYF. CDR3 coding DNA: TGCGCCAGCAGCCGGGACAGGGGTTACGAGCAGTACTTC.